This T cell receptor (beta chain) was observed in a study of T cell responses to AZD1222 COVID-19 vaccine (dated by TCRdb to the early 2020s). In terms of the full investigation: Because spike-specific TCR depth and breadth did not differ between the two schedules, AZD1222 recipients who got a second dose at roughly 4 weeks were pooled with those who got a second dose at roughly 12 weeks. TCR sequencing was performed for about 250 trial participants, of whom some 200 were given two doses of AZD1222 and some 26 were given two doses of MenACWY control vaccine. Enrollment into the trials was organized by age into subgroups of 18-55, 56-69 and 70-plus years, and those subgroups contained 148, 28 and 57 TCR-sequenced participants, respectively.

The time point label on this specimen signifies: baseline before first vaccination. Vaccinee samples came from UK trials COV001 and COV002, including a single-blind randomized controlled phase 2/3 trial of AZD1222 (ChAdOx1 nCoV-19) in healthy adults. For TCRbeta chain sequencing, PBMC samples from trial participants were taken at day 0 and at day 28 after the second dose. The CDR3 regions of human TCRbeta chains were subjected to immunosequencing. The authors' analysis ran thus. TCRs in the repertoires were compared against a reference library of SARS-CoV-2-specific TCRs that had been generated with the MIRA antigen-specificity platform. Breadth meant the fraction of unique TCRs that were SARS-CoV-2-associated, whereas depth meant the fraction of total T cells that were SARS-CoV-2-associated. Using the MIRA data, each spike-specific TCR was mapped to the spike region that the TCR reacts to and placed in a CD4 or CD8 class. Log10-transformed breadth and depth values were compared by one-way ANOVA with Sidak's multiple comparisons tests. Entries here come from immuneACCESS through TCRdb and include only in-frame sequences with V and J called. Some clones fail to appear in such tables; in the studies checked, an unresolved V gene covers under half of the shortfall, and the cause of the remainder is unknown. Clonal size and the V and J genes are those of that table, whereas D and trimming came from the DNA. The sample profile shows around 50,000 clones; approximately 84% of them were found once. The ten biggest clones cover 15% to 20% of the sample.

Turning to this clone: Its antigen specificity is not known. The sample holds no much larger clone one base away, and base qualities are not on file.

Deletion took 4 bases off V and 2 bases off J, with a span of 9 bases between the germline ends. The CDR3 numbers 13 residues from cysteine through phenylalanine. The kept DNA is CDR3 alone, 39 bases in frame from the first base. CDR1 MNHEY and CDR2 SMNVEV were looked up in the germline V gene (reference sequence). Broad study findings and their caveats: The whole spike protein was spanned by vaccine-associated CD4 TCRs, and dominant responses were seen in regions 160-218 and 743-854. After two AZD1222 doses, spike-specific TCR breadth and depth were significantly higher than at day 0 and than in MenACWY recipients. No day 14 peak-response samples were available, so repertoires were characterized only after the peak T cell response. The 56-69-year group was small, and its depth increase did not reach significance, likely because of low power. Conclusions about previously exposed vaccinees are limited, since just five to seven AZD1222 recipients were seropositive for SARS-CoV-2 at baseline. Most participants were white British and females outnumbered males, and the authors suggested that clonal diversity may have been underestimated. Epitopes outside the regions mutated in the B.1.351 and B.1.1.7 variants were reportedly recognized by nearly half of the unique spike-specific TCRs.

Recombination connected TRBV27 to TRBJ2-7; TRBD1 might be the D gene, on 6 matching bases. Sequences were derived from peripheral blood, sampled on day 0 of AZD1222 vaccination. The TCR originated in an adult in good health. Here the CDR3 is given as CASSWGPTYEQYF. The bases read TGTGCCAGCAGTTGGGGGCCCACCTACGAGCAGTACTTC.